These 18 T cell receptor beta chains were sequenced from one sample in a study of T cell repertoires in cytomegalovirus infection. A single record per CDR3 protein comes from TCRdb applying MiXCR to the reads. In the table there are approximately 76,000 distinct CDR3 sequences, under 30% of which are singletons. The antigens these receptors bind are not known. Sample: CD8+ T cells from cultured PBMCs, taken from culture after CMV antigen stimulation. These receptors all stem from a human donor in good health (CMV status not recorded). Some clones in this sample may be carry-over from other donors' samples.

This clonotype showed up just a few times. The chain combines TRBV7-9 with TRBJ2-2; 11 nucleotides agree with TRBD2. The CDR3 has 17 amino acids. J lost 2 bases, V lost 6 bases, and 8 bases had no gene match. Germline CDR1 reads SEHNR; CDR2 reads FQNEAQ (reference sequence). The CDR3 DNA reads TGTGCCAGCAGGGAAGGACTAGCGGGCTTTAACACCGGGGAGCTGTTTTTT. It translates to CASREGLAGFNTGELFF.

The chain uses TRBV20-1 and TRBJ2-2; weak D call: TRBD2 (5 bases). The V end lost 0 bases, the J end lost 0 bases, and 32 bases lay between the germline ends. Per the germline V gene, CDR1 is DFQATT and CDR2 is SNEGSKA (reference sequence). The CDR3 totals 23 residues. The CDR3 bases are TGCAGTGCTAGAGATCCTGTCCCGGGGAGATCAGACCCCCTCTCTCCGAACACCGGGGAGCTGTTTTTT. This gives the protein CSARDPVPGRSDPLSPNTGELFF.

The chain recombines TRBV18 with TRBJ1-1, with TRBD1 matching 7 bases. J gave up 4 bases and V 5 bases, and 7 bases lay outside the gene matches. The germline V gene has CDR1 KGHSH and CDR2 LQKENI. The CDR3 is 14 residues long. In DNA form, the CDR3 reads TGTGCCAGCTCAAAAACAGGGGAGCGCACTGAAGCTTTCTTT. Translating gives CASSKTGERTEAFF. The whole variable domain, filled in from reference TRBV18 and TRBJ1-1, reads NAGVMQNPRHLVRRRGQEARLRCSPMKGHSHVYWYRQLPEEGLKFMVYLQKENIIDESGMPKERFSAEFPKEGPSILRIQQVVRGDSAAYFCASSKTGERTEAFFGQGTRLTVV.

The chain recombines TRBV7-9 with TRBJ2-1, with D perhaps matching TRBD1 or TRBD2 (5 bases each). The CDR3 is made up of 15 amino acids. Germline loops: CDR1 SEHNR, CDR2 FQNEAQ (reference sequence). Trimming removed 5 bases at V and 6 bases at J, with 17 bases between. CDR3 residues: CASSLEHGAINEQFF. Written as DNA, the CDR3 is TGTGCCAGCAGCCTAGAGCACGGGGCGATCAATGAGCAGTTCTTC.

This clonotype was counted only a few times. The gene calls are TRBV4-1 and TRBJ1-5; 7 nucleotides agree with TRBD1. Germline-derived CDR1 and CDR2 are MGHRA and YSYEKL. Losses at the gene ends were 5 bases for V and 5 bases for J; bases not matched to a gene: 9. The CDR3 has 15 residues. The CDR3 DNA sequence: TGCGCCAGCAGCACCCGACAGGGCTGGGATCAGCCCCAGCATTTT. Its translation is CASSTRQGWDQPQHF.

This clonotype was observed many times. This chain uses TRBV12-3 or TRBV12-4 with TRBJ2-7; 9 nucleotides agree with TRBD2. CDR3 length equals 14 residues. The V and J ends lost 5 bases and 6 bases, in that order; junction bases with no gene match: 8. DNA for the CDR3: TGTGCCAGCAGTCCCAGTAGCGGGAGTTCCGAGCAGTACTTC. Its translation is CASSPSSGSSEQYF.

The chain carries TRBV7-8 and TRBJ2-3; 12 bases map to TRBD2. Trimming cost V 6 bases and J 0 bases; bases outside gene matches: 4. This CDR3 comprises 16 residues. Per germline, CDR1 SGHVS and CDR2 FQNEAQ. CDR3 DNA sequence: TGTGCCAGCAGACGCGGACTAGCGGGGAGCACAGATACGCAGTATTTT. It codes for CASRRGLAGSTDTQYF.

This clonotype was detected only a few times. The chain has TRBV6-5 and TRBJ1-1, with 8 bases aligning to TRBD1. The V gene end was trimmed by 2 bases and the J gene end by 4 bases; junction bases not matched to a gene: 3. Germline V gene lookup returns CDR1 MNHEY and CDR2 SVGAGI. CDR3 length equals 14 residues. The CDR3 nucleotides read TGTGCCAGCAGTTACGATACAGGGGGCACTGAAGCTTTCTTT. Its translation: CASSYDTGGTEAFF.

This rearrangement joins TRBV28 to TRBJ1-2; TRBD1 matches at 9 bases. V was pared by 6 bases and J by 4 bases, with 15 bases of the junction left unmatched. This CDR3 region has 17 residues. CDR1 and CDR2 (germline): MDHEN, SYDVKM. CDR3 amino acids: CASSSLVVTGGAYGYTF. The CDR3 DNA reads TGTGCCAGCAGCTCCCTCGTCGTTACAGGGGGCGCCTATGGCTACACCTTC.

CDR3 bases: TGTGCCAGCAGCTTAGCTCAGGACCTTAGTGAAAAACTGTTTTTT. Translated, it gives CASSLAQDLSEKLFF. The genes are TRBV11-3 and TRBJ1-4; D is unclear. CDR3 length: 15 amino acids. CDR1 and CDR2 (germline): SGHNT, YENEEA. Trimming cost V 1 base and J 7 bases, with 13 bases left between them.

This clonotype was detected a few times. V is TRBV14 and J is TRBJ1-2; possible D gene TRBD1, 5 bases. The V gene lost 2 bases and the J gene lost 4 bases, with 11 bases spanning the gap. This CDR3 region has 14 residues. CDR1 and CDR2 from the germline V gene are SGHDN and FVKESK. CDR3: CASSQQGASYGYTF. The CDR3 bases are TGTGCCAGCAGCCAACAGGGAGCGAGCTATGGCTACACCTTC.

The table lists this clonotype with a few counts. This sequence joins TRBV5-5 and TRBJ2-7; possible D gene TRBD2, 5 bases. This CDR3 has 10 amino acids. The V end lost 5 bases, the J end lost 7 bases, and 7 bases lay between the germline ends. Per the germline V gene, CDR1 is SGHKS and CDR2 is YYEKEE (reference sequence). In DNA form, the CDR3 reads TGTGCCAGCAGTGAGGGAGAGCAGTACTTC. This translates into CASSEGEQYF.

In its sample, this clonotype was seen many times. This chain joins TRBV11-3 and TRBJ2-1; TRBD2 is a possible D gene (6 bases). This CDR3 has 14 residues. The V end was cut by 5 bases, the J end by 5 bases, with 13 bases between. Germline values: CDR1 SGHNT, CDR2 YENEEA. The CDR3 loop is CASSDSGQDNEQFF. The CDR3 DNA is TGTGCCAGCAGCGATAGCGGCCAGGACAATGAGCAGTTCTTC.

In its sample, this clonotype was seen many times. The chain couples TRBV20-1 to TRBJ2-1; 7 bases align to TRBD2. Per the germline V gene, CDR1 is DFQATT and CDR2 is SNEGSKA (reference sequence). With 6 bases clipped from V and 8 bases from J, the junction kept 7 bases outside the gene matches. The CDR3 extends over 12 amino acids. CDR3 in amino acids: CSAPGLVYEQFF. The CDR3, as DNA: TGCAGTGCGCCCGGACTAGTTTATGAGCAGTTCTTC.

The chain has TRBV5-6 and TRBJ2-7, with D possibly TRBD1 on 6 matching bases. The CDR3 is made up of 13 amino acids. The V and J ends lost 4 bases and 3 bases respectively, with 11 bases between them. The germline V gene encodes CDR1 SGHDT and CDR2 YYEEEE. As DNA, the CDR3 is TGTGCCAGCAGCCAGACAGGCGACTACGAGCAGTACTTC. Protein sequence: CASSQTGDYEQYF.

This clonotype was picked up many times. For the CDR3, the DNA is TGTGCCAGCAGCCTAGGGGACCGGACCTACGAGCAGTACTTC. Translating it yields CASSLGDRTYEQYF. The chain recombines TRBV12-3 or TRBV12-4 with TRBJ2-7; the D call may be TRBD1 or TRBD2 (5 bases each). The length of the CDR3 is 14 residues. The V gene lost 6 bases and the J gene lost 2 bases, with 14 bases spanning the gap.

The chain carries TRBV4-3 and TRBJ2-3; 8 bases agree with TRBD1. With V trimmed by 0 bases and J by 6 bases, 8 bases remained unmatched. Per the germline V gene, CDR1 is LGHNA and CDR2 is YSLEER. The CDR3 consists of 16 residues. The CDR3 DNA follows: TGCGCCAGCAGCCAAGATCTCGGCAGGGGGCTGGATACGCAGTATTTT. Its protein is CASSQDLGRGLDTQYF.

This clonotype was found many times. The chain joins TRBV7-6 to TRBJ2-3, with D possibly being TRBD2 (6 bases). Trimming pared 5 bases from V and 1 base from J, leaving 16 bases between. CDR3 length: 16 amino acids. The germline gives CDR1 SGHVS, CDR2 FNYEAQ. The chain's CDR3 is CASSRPRERGTDTQYF. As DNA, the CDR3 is TGTGCCAGCAGCCGCCCTAGGGAGCGGGGCACAGATACGCAGTATTTT.